Listed here is a single TCR beta chain. Its target is not known. Clones were sequenced by immunoSEQ multiplex PCR, and TCRdb holds only the in-frame ones, with some missing. The table includes roughly 120,000 clones, over 75% detected once. V lost 5 bases to trimming and J lost 0 bases, with 15 bases between them. This CDR3 is built from 16 residues. Germline V gene lookup returns CDR1 SGHNT and CDR2 YYREEE (reference sequence). Time point reported: week 11, during vaccination. Every vaccine dose comprised 300 ug of mutant IDH1 20-mer peptide plus topical imiquimod. This entry belongs to a study of a mutant IDH1 vaccine in newly diagnosed glioma. Study information: Patients got radiotherapy, temozolomide, or both beforehand, and most got both.

Regarding the study as a whole: Changes in top peripheral clonotypes did not appear linked to pseudoprogression.

This sequence was found in a man aged 40-49 years with glioma. The sequenced sample was PBMCs, obtained from a glioma patient whose treatment included an IDH1 peptide vaccine. V usage is TRBV5-4 and J usage is TRBJ2-1, with D unresolved. The CDR3, as DNA: TGTGCCAGCAGGGCCGCAGGCGTGAGCTCCTACAATGAGCAGTTCTTC. It codes for CASRAAGVSSYNEQFF.